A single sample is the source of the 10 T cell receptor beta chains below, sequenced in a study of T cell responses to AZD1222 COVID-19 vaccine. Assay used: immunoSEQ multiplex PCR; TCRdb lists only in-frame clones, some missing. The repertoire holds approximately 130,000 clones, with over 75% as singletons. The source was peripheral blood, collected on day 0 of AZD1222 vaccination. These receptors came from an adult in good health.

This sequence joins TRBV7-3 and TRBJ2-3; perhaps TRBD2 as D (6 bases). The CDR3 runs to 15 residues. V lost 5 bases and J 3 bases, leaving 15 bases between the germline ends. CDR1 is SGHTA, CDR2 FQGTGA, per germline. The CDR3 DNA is TGTGCCAGCAGCCCCAATCCCGGGAGAACAGATACGCAGTATTTT. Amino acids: CASSPNPGRTDTQYF.

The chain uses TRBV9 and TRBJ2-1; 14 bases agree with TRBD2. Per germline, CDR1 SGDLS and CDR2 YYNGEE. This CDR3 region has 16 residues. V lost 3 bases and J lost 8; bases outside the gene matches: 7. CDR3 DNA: TGTGCCAGCAGCGCTGGATTGACTAGCGGGGGGGATGAGCAGTTCTTC. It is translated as CASSAGLTSGGDEQFF.

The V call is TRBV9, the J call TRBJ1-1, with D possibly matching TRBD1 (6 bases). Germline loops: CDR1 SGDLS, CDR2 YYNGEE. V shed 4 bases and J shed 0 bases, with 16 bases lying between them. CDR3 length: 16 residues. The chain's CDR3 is CASSPGTYFMNTEAFF. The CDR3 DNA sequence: TGTGCCAGCAGCCCTGGGACATACTTTATGAACACTGAAGCTTTCTTT.

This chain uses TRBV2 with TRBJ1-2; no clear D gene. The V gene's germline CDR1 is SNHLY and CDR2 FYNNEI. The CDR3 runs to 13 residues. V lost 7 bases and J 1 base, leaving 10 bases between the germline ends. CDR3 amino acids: CASTGVSNYGYTF. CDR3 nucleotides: TGTGCCAGCACCGGCGTCAGTAACTATGGCTACACCTTC.

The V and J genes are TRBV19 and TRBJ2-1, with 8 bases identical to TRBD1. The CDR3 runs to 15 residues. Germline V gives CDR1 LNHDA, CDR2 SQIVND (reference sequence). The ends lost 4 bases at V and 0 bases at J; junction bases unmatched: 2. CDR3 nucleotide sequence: TGTGCCAGTAGTACAACAGGGGGCTCCTACAATGAGCAGTTCTTC. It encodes CASSTTGGSYNEQFF.

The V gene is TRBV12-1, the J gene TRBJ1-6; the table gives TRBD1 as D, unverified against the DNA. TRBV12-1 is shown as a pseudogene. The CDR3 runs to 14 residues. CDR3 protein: CASSLGVANSPLHF. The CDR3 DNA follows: TGTGCCAGCAGCTTAGGGGTGGCTAATTCACCCCTCCACTTT.

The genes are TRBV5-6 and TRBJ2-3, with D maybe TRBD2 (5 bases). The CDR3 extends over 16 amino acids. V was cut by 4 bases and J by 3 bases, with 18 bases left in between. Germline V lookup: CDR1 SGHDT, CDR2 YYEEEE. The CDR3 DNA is TGTGCCAGCAGCCGTCTACTAGTTAGAGGTACAGATACGCAGTATTTT. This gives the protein CASSRLLVRGTDTQYF.

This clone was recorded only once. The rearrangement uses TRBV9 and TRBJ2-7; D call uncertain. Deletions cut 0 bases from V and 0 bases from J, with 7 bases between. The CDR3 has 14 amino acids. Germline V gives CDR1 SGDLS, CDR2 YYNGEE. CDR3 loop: CASSVEAISYEQYF. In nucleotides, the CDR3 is TGTGCCAGCAGCGTAGAGGCCATCTCCTACGAGCAGTACTTC.

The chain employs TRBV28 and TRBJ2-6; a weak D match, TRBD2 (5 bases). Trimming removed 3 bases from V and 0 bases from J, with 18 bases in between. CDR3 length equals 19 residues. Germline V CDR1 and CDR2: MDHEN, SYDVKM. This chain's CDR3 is CASSFPRGRSSSGANVLTF. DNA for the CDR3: TGTGCCAGCAGTTTTCCTCGAGGGCGTTCAAGCTCTGGGGCCAACGTCCTGACTTTC.

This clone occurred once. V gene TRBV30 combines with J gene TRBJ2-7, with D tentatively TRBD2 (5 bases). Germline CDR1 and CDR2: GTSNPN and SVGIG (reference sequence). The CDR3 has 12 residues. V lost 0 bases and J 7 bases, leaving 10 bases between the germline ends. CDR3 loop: CAWSVRWTEQYF. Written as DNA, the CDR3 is TGTGCCTGGAGTGTACGGTGGACTGAGCAGTACTTC.